This TCR beta chain was documented in a study of blood T cell repertoires in COVID-19. On the study more broadly: PBMCs, B-cell-depleted T cells, or T cells provided the cDNA or gDNA that made up the material.

Original processing methods: Nucleated cell counts were estimated from reference gene primer amplification. Method: immunoSEQ multiplex PCR; TCRdb's copy keeps in-frame clones and lacks some. V, J and clone size were drawn from that table, and D and trimming were deduced from the DNA. The top ten hold about 2.9% of the sample, which has 23,000 or so clones, roughly 83% seen once. This receptor was obtained from a man aged 35-49 years with acute or convalescent COVID-19. The sequencing sample was made of peripheral blood.

This CDR3 is CASSIDTRDSPLHF. CDR3 in DNA: TGTGCCAGTAGTATAGATACGAGAGATTCACCCCTCCACTTT. The J gene is TRBJ1-6, the V gene TRBV19; D ambiguous. CDR1 is LNHDA, CDR2 SQIVND, per germline (reference sequence). The CDR3 is 14 amino acids. V dropped 0 bases and J dropped 8 bases, with 8 bases sitting between them.